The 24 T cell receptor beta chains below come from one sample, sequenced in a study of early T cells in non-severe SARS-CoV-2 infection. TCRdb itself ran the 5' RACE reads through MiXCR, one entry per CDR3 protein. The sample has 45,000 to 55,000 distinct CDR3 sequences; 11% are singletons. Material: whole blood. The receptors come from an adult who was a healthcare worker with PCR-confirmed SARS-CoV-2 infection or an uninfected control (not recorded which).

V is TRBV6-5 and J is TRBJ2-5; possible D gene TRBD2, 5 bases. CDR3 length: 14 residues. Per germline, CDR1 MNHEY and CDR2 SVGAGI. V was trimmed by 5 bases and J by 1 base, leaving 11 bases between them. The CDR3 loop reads CASSPSGGQETQYF. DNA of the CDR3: TGTGCCAGCAGTCCCAGCGGCGGCCAAGAGACCCAGTACTTC.

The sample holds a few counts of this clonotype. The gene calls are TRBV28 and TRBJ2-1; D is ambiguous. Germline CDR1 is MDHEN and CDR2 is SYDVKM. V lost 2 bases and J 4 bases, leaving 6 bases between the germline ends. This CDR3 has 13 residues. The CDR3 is CASSLPPYNEQFF. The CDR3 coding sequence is TGTGCCAGCAGTTTACCCCCATACAATGAGCAGTTCTTC.

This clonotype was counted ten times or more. CDR3 sequence reads: CASSFEGNQPQHF. In DNA form, the CDR3 reads TGTGCCAGCAGTTTTGAGGGCAATCAGCCCCAGCATTTT. This chain joins TRBV12-3 or TRBV12-4 and TRBJ1-5; D unresolved. Trimming took off 3 bases at V and 2 bases at J, with 5 bases between the two ends. The CDR3 covers 13 residues.

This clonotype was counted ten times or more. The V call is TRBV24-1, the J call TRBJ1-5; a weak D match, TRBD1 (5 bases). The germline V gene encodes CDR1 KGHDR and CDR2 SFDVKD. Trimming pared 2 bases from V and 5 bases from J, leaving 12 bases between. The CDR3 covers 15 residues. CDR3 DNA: TGTGCCACCAGTGATTCTGGAGGGGATTATCAGCCCCAGCATTTT. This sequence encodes CATSDSGGDYQPQHF.

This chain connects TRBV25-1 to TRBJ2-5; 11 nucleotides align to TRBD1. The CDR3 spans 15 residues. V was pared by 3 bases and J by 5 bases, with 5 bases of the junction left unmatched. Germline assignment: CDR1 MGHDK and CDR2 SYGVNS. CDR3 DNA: TGTGCCAGCAGTGACTCCGGGACAGGGGGGGAGACCCAGTACTTC. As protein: CASSDSGTGGETQYF. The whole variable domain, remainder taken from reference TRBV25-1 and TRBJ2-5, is EADIYQTPRYLVIGTGKKITLECSQTMGHDKMYWYQQDPGMELHLIHYSYGVNSTEKGDLSSESTVSRIRTEHFPLTLESARPSHTSQYLCASSDSGTGGETQYFGPGTRLLVL.

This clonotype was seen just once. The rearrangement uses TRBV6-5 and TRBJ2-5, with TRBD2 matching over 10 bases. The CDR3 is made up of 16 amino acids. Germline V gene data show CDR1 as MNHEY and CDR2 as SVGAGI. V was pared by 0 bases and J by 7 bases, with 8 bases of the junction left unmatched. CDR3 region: CASSYSIAGGLVTQYF. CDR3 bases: TGTGCCAGCAGTTACTCGATAGCGGGAGGCTTAGTGACCCAGTACTTC.

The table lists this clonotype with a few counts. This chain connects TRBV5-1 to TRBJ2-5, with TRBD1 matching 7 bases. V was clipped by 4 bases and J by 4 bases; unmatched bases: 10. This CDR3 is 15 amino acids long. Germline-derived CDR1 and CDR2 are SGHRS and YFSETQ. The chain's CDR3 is CASSEGDSEGETQYF. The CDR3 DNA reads TGCGCCAGCAGCGAAGGGGACAGCGAAGGAGAGACCCAGTACTTC.

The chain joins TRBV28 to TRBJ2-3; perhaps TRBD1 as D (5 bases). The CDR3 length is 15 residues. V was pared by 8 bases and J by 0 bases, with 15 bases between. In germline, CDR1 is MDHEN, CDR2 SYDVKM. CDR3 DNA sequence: TGTGCCAGCTCAAGACAGAGCCCTAGCACAGATACGCAGTATTTT. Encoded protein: CASSRQSPSTDTQYF.

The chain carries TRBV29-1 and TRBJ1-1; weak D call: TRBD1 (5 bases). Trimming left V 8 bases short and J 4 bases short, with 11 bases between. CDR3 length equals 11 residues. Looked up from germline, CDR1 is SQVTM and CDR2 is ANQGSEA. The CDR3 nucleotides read TGCAGCACGGGGCAGTCCACTGAAGCTTTCTTT. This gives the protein CSTGQSTEAFF.

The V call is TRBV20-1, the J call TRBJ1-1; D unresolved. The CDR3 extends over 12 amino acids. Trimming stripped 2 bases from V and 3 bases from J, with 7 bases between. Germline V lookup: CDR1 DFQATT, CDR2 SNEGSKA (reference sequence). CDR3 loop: CSARSGDTEAFF. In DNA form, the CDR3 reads TGCAGTGCTAGAAGCGGGGACACTGAAGCTTTCTTT.

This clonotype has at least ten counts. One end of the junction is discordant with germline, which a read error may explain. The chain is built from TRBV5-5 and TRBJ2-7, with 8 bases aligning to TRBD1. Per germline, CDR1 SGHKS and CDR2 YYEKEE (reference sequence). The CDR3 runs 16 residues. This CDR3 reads CASSLRPGQGPYEQYF. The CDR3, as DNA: TGTGCCAGCAGCTTAAGACCCGGACAGGGTCCCTACGAGCAATACTTC.

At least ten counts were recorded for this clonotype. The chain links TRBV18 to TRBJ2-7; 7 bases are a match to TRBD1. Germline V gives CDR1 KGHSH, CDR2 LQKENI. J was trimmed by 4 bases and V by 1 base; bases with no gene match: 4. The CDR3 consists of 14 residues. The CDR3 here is CASSPQGAGYEQYF. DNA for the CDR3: TGTGCCAGCTCACCACAGGGGGCAGGGTACGAGCAGTACTTC. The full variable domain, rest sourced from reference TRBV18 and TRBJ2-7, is NAGVMQNPRHLVRRRGQEARLRCSPMKGHSHVYWYRQLPEEGLKFMVYLQKENIIDESGMPKERFSAEFPKEGPSILRIQQVVRGDSAAYFCASSPQGAGYEQYFGPGTRLTVT.

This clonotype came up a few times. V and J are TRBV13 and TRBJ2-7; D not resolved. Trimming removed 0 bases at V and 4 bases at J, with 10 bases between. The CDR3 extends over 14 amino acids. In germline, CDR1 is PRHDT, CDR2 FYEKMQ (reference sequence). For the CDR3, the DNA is TGTGCCAGCAGCTTAGGGAGCTTAACGTACGAGCAGTACTTC. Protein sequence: CASSLGSLTYEQYF.

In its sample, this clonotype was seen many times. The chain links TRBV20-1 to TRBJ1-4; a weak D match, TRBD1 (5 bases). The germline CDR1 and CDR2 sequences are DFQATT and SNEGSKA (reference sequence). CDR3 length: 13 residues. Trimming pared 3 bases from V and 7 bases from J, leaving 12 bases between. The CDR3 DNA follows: TGCAGTGCTAGTTCGGGGGTCGGTGAAAAACTGTTTTTT. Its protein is CSASSGVGEKLFF.

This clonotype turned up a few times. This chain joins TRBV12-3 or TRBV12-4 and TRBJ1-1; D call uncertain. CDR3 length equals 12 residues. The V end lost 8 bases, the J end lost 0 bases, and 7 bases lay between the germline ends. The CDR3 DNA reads TGTGCCAGCGGTTGGGTGAACACTGAAGCTTTCTTT. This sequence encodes CASGWVNTEAFF.

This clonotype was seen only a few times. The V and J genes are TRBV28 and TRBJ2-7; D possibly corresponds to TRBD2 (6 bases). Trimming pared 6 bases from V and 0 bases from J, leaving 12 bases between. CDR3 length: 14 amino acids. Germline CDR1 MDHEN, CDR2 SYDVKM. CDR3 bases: TGTGCCAGCAGACGACGGGAGAGCTCCTACGAGCAGTACTTC. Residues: CASRRRESSYEQYF. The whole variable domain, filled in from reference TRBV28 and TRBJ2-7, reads DVKVTQSSRYLVKRTGEKVFLECVQDMDHENMFWYRQDPGLGLRLIYFSYDVKMKEKGDIPEGYSVSREKKERFSLILESASTNQTSMYLCASRRRESSYEQYFGPGTRLTVT.

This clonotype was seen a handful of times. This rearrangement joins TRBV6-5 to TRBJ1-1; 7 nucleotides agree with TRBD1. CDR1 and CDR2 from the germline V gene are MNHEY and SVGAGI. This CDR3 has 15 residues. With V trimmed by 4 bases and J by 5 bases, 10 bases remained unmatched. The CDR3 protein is CASSFRQGGLTEAFF. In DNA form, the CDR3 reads TGTGCCAGCAGTTTTCGACAGGGAGGGTTAACTGAAGCTTTCTTT.

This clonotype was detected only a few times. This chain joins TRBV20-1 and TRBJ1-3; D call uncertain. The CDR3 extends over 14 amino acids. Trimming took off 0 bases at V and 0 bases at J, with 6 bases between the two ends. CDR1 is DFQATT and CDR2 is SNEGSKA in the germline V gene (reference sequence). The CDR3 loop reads CSAREGSSGNTIYF. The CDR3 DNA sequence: TGCAGTGCTAGAGAGGGGAGCTCTGGAAACACCATATATTTT.

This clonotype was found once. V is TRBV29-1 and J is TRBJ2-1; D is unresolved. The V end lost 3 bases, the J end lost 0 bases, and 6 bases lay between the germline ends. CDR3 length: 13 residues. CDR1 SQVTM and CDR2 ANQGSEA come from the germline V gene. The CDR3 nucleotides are TGCAGCGTTGAGACACCCTCCTACAATGAGCAGTTCTTC. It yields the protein CSVETPSYNEQFF.

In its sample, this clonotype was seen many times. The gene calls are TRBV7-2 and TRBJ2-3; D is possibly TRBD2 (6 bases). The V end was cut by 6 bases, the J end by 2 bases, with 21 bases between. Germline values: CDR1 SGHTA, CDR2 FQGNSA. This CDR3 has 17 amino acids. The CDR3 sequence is CASRPGLLIPHTDTQYF. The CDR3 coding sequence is TGTGCCAGCAGACCGGGACTCCTCATACCTCACACAGATACGCAGTATTTT.

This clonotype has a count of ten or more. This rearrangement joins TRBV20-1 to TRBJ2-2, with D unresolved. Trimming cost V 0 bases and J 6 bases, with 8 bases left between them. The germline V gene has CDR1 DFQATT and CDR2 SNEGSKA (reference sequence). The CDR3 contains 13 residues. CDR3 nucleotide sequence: TGCAGTGCTAGAGATCTGGGCTCCGGGGAGCTGTTTTTT. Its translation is CSARDLGSGELFF.

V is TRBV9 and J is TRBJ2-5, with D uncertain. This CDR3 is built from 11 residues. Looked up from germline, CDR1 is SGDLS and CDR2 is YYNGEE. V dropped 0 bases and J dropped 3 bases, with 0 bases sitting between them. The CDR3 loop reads CASSVEETQYF. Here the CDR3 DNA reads TGTGCCAGCAGCGTAGAAGAGACCCAGTACTTC.

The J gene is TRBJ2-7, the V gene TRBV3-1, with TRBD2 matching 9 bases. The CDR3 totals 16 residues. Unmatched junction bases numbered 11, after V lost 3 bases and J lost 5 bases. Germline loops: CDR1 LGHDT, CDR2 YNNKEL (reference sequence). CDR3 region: CASSHKAGGPVNEQYF. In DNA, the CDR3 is TGTGCCAGCAGCCACAAAGCGGGAGGCCCCGTCAACGAGCAGTACTTC.

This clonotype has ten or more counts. The CDR3 here is CASSYGLGGSQYF. As DNA, the CDR3 is TGCGCCAGCAGTTACGGACTAGGCGGGTCGCAGTATTTT. V usage is TRBV4-1 and J usage is TRBJ2-3; the match to TRBD2 covers 7 bases. V was clipped by 6 bases and J by 10 bases; unmatched bases: 10. CDR3 size: 13 residues. Germline V gives CDR1 MGHRA, CDR2 YSYEKL.